This entry features one TCR beta chain sequence. Authors' data handling: Scientists estimated how many nucleated cells there were by amplifying reference gene primers. Sequencing used immunoSEQ multiplex PCR; TCRdb keeps in-frame clones, though not all of them. That table is the source of V, J and clone size, and D and trimming were worked out from the DNA. The sample yields about 130,000 clones, around 90% seen once. This CDR3 has 17 amino acids. V gave up 3 bases and J gave up 4 bases; unmatched junction bases: 11. CDR1 SGHAT and CDR2 FQNNGV come from the germline V gene. These data belong to a study of blood T cell repertoires in COVID-19.

The chain uses TRBV11-2 and TRBJ2-3; TRBD2 agrees at 9 bases. The clonotype comes from a man between 45 and 60 years old with active COVID-19. The sample was peripheral blood. This chain's CDR3 is CASSFSGEVAGADTQYF. The CDR3 bases are TGTGCCAGCAGCTTTAGTGGGGAGGTAGCGGGAGCAGATACGCAGTATTTT.